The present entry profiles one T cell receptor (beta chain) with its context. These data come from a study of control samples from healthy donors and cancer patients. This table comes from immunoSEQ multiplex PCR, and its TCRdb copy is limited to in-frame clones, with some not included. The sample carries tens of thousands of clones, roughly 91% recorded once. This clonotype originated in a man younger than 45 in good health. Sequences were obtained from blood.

This CDR3 reads CASSQVPDGPMEQYF. CDR3 coding DNA: TGCGCCAGCAGCCAAGTTCCGGATGGGCCGATGGAGCAGTACTTC. The V call is TRBV4-1, the J call TRBJ2-7, with D unresolved. The CDR3 sequence is 15 residues long. Per the germline V gene, CDR1 is MGHRA and CDR2 is YSYEKL. Trimming took 1 base from V and 7 from J, leaving 17 bases between them.